This T cell receptor beta chain was documented in a study of human CD8 memory T cell subsets. The CDR3 is made up of 13 amino acids. The germline V gene encodes CDR1 MDHEN and CDR2 SYDVKM. Preparation of the TCR beta libraries relied on UMI-labeled 5' RACE. TCRdb re-called the 5' RACE reads and shows each CDR3 protein once, DNA omitted. The sample has around 7,500 distinct CDR3 sequences, and its top ten clones hold 20% to 25%. The chain has TRBV28 and TRBJ1-2; checking the TCRdb D call of TRBD1 is not possible without DNA. The source material was CD8+ T cells from PBMCs. The source is a human donor in good health. CDR3 amino acids: CASSGTGNYGYTF.